This record concerns one TCR beta chain sequence. The CDR3 runs to 13 residues. CDR1 is LNHDA and CDR2 is SQIVND in the germline V gene (reference sequence). V dropped 4 bases and J dropped 6 bases, with 10 bases sitting between them. These data belong to a study of blood T cell repertoires in COVID-19. Across the whole study: PBMCs, B-cell-depleted T cells, or T cells were the source of the cDNA or gDNA that made up the material.

Assay used: immunoSEQ multiplex PCR; TCRdb lists only in-frame clones, some missing. The sample carries around 75,000 clones, less than 85% recorded once. Source material: peripheral blood. The clonotype was recovered from a man aged 50 to 59 with COVID-19, enrolled during active disease. This chain connects TRBV19 to TRBJ1-5; D possibly corresponds to TRBD1 (5 bases). CDR3 nucleotide sequence: TGTGCCAGTAGTACGGGGGTCGGTCAGCCCCAGCATTTT. This translates into CASSTGVGQPQHF.